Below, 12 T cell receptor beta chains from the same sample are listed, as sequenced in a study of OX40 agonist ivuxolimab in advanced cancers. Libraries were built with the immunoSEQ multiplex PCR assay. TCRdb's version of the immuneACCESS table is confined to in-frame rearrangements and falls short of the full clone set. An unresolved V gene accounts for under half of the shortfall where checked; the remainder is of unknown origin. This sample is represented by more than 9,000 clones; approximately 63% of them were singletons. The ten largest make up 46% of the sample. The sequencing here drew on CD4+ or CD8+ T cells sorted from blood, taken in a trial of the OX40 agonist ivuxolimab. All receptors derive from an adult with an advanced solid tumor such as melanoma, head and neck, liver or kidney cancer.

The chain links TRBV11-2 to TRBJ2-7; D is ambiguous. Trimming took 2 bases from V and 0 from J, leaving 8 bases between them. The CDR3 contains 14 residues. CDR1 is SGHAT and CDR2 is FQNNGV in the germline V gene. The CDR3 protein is CASSLSSASYEQYF. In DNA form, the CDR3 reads TGTGCCAGCAGCTTAAGCTCCGCCTCCTACGAGCAGTACTTC.

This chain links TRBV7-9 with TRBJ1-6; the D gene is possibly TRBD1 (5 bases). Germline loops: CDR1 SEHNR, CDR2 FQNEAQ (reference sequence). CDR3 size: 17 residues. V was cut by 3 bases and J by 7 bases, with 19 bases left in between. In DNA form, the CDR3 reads TGTGCCAGCAGCTTCGTACGGGGCGGGGCGCGAAATTCACCCCTCCACTTT. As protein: CASSFVRGGARNSPLHF. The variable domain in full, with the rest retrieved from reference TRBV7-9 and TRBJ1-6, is DTGVSQNPRHKITKRGQNVTFRCDPISEHNRLYWYRQTLGQGPEFLTYFQNEAQLEKSRLLSDRFSAERPKGSFSTLEIQRTEQGDSAMYLCASSFVRGGARNSPLHFGNGTRLTVT.

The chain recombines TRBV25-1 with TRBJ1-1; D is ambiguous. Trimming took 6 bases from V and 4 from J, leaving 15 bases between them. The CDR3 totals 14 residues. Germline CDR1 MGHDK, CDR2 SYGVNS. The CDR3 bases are TGTGCCAGCAGCCCGTTCGGCGGAGGCACTGAAGCTTTCTTT. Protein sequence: CASSPFGGGTEAFF.

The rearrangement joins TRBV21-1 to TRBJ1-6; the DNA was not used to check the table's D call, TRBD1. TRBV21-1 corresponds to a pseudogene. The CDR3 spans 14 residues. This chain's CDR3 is CASSKEAGCGPLHF. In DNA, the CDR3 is TGTGCCAGCAGCAAAGAGGCAGGGTGCGGACCCCTCCACTTT.

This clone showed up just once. In DNA, the CDR3 is TGCGCCAGCAGCTTGGCCGGGGGCAACACTGAAGCTTTCTTT. Translating gives CASSLAGGNTEAFF. The chain carries TRBV5-1 and TRBJ1-1, with D possibly matching TRBD1 (6 bases). The CDR3 has 14 amino acids. Germline-derived CDR1 and CDR2 are SGHRS and YFSETQ. Trimming shortened V by 0 bases and J by 2 bases, and 8 bases separated the two germline ends.

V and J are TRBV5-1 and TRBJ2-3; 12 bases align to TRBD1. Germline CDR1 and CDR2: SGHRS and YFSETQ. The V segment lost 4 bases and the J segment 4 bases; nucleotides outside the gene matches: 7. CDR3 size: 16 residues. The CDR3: CASSLGTGGLADTQYF. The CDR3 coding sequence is TGCGCCAGCAGCCTAGGGACAGGGGGCTTGGCAGATACGCAGTATTTT. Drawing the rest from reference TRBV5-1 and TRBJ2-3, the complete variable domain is KAGVTQTPRYLIKTRGQQVTLSCSPISGHRSVSWYQQTPGQGLQFLFEYFSETQRNKGNFPGRFSGRQFSNSRSEMNVSTLELGDSALYLCASSLGTGGLADTQYFGPGTRLTVL.

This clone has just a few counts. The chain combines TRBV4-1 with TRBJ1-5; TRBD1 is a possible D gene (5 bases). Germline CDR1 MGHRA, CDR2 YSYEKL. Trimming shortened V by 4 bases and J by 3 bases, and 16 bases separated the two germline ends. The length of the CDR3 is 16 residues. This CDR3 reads CASSLYMQGDNQPQHF. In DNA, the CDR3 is TGCGCCAGCAGCCTTTACATGCAGGGAGACAATCAGCCCCAGCATTTT.

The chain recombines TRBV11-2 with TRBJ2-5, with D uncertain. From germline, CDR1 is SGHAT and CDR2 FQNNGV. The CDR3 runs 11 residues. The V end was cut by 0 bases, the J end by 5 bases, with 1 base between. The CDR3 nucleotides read TGTGCCAGCAGCTTAGACGAGACCCAGTACTTC. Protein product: CASSLDETQYF. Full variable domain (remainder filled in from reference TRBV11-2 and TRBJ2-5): EAGVAQSPRYKIIEKRQSVAFWCNPISGHATLYWYQQILGQGPKLLIQFQNNGVVDDSQLPKDRFSAERLKGVDSTLKIQPAKLEDSAVYLCASSLDETQYFGPGTRLLVL.

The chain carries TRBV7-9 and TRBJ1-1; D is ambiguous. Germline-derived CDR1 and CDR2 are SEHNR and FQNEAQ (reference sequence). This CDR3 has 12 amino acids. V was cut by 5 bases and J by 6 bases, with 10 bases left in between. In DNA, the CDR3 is TGTGCCAGCAGCGGAGCCTCGGCTGAAGCTTTCTTT. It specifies CASSGASAEAFF.

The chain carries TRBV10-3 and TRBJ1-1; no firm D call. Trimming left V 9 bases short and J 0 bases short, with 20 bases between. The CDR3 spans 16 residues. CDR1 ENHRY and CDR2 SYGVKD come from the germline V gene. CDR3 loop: CAIRPLRTALNTEAFF. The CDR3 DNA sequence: TGTGCCATACGACCGCTTAGGACTGCTTTGAACACTGAAGCTTTCTTT.

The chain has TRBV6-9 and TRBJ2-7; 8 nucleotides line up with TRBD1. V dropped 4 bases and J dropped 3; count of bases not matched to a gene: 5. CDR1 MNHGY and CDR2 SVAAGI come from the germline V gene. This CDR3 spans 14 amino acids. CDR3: CASSSGGAGYEQYF. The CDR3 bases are TGTGCCAGCAGTTCAGGGGGCGCAGGCTACGAGCAGTACTTC.

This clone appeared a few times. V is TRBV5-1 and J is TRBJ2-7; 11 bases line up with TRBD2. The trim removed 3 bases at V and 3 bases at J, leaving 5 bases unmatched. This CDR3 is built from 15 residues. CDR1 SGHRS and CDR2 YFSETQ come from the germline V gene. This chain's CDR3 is CASSSVTSGIYEQYF. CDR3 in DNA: TGCGCCAGCAGCTCGGTGACTAGCGGGATCTACGAGCAGTACTTC.